Sequencing of this T cell receptor beta chain was carried out in a study of blood T cell repertoires in COVID-19. Across the study: The United States, Italy and Spain supplied acute and convalescent COVID-19 samples. PBMCs, B-cell-depleted T cells, or T cells provided the cDNA or gDNA that made up the material.

Trimming took 4 bases from V and 1 from J, leaving 11 bases between them. This CDR3 spans 14 amino acids. Germline CDR1 and CDR2: LNHDA and SQIVND (reference sequence). Participants' own reports of clinical history determined their cohort assignment. The protocol was immunoSEQ multiplex PCR, while the TCRdb copy is restricted to in-frame clones and leaves out a portion. The repertoire holds approximately 200,000 clones, with 75% to 90% as singletons. The rearrangement links TRBV19 to TRBJ2-7, with a possible D match to TRBD1 (5 bases). This TCR came from a woman younger than 45 who had been exposed to COVID-19. The sequenced sample was PBMCs or T cells enriched from blood (not recorded which). CDR3: CASSRGGSSYEQYF. The CDR3 coding sequence is TGTGCCAGTAGTAGGGGCGGATCTTCCTACGAGCAGTACTTC.